The 27 T cell receptor beta chains given below trace back to one sample, sequenced in a study of T cell responses to AZD1222 COVID-19 vaccine. Profiled with immunoSEQ multiplex PCR; TCRdb holds only in-frame clones, not every one. Of 140,000 to 150,000 clones listed, roughly 91% were seen once; the top ten hold 7.5% to 9.5%. The input for sequencing was peripheral blood, taken on day 0 of AZD1222 vaccination. These receptors came from an adult in good health.

In this sample, this clone turned up once. The chain couples TRBV6-4 to TRBJ1-1; unclear D gene. Trimming shortened V by 6 bases and J by 0 bases, and 14 bases separated the two germline ends. CDR1 is MRHNA, CDR2 SNTAGT, per germline. The CDR3 length is 15 residues. CDR3 sequence: CASRNSGRMNTEAFF. Written as DNA, the CDR3 is TGTGCCAGCAGAAACTCCGGACGGATGAACACTGAAGCTTTCTTT.

J is TRBJ1-2 and V is TRBV29-1; possible D gene TRBD1, 5 bases. The V end was cut by 4 bases, the J end by 6 bases, with 12 bases between. The CDR3 has 12 residues. Germline loops: CDR1 SQVTM, CDR2 ANQGSEA. CDR3 loop: CSVVTGDHGYTF. Written as DNA, the CDR3 is TGCAGCGTTGTTACCGGGGACCATGGCTACACCTTC.

The chain carries TRBV7-9 and TRBJ1-1; D is undetermined. V lost 2 bases and J 4 bases, leaving 8 bases between the germline ends. In germline, CDR1 is SEHNR, CDR2 FQNEAQ (reference sequence). The CDR3 spans 13 residues. This chain's CDR3 is CASSLIVSTEAFF. Here the CDR3 DNA reads TGTGCCAGCAGCTTAATTGTGAGCACTGAAGCTTTCTTT. The complete variable domain, with remaining parts taken from reference TRBV7-9 and TRBJ1-1, reads DTGVSQNPRHKITKRGQNVTFRCDPISEHNRLYWYRQTLGQGPEFLTYFQNEAQLEKSRLLSDRFSAERPKGSFSTLEIQRTEQGDSAMYLCASSLIVSTEAFFGQGTRLTVV.

The genes are TRBV6-5 and TRBJ2-1; 8 bases align to TRBD2. Trimming removed 3 bases from V and 4 bases from J; junction bases left unmatched: 8. Germline V gene data show CDR1 as MNHEY and CDR2 as SVGAGI. The CDR3 spans 16 residues. CDR3 DNA sequence: TGTGCCAGCAGTTATCTTGCCGGGGGGGAGTACAATGAGCAGTTCTTC. This codes for CASSYLAGGEYNEQFF.

This clone was observed a single time. The rearrangement joins TRBV6-1 to TRBJ2-7; TRBD1 aligns across 7 bases. CDR1 and CDR2 from the germline V gene are MNHNS and SASEGT. The junction had 13 bases not matched to a gene; V was cut back by 4 bases and J by 1 base. CDR3 length: 17 amino acids. CDR3 coding DNA: TGTGCCAGCAGTGCCGACAGGGAAACCCTCAGGTCCTACGAGCAGTACTTC. It yields the protein CASSADRETLRSYEQYF.

This rearrangement joins TRBV15 to TRBJ2-3; D is unresolved. Germline V gives CDR1 LNHNV, CDR2 YYDKDF (reference sequence). The CDR3 totals 13 residues. Trimming left V 1 base short and J 1 base short, with 3 bases between. The DNA of the CDR3 is TGTGCCACCAGCAGAGCTGGCACAGATACGCAGTATTTT. As protein: CATSRAGTDTQYF.

V gene TRBV7-2 combines with J gene TRBJ2-3, with 7 nucleotides matching TRBD2. CDR1 is SGHTA and CDR2 is FQGNSA in the germline V gene. With 1 base clipped from V and 5 bases from J, the junction kept 6 bases outside the gene matches. The CDR3 covers 15 residues. The CDR3 is CASSLGAGVVDTQYF. DNA of the CDR3: TGTGCCAGCAGCTTAGGTGCGGGGGTGGTAGATACGCAGTATTTT.

The chain uses TRBV27 and TRBJ1-2, with 8 bases fitting TRBD1. Germline trimming cut 8 bases from V and 8 bases from J; bases unmatched to any gene: 13. The CDR3 is 14 amino acids. Germline lookup yields CDR1 MNHEY and CDR2 SMNVEV (reference sequence). Here the CDR3 reads CASGATGVILGYTF. The CDR3 bases are TGTGCCAGCGGGGCGACAGGGGTTATATTAGGCTACACCTTC.

The chain combines TRBV19 with TRBJ1-2; D not resolved. This CDR3 region has 13 residues. Germline V lookup: CDR1 LNHDA, CDR2 SQIVND (reference sequence). V lost 3 bases, J lost 4 bases, and 9 bases lay in between. In DNA, the CDR3 is TGTGCCAGTAGTATTTCCCCTGCCTATGGCTACACCTTC. Translating gives CASSISPAYGYTF.

V and J are TRBV27 and TRBJ2-2; TRBD1 or TRBD2 may be the D gene (5 bases each). V lost 3 bases, J lost 4 bases, and 6 bases lay in between. Looked up from germline, CDR1 is MNHEY and CDR2 is SMNVEV (reference sequence). This CDR3 is built from 13 residues. The CDR3 loop reads CASSLGRTGELFF. The CDR3 DNA reads TGTGCCAGCAGTTTGGGACGCACCGGGGAGCTGTTTTTT.

Only a few counts were recorded for this clone. V is TRBV21-1 and J is TRBJ2-1; TRBD2 reflects the table's D call only, with no check against the DNA. TRBV21-1 is tagged as a pseudogene. This CDR3 region has 11 residues. CDR3 loop: CASSRENEQFF. DNA of the CDR3: TGTGCCAGCAGCAGGGAGAATGAGCAGTTCTTC.

This sequence joins TRBV2 and TRBJ2-5, with 9 bases aligning to TRBD2. CDR3 size: 15 residues. J gave up 2 bases and V 6 bases, and 7 bases lay outside the gene matches. CDR1 is SNHLY and CDR2 is FYNNEI in the germline V gene. CDR3 bases: TGTGCCAGCAGGAACGGAGCGGGGGGACAAGAGACCCAGTACTTC. Protein sequence: CASRNGAGGQETQYF. The variable domain in full, completed from reference TRBV2 and TRBJ2-5, reads EPEVTQTPSHQVTQMGQEVILRCVPISNHLYFYWYRQILGQKVEFLVSFYNNEISEKSEIFDDQFSVERPDGSNFTLKIRSTKLEDSAMYFCASRNGAGGQETQYFGPGTRLLVL.

This clone has a single count. V usage is TRBV28 and J usage is TRBJ2-6, with unresolved D. V lost 4 bases, J lost 1 base, and 11 bases lay in between. CDR1 MDHEN and CDR2 SYDVKM come from the germline V gene. This CDR3 region has 16 residues. As DNA, the CDR3 is TGTGCCAGCAGTTCGGGCGGAATGTCTGGGGCCAACGTCCTGACTTTC. Amino acids: CASSSGGMSGANVLTF.

The rearrangement joins TRBV11-2 to TRBJ2-1; 13 nucleotides agree with TRBD2. V lost 5 bases and J lost 4; bases outside the gene matches: 5. CDR3 size: 16 residues. CDR1 SGHAT and CDR2 FQNNGV come from the germline V gene. The CDR3 DNA reads TGTGCCAGCAGCCCAAGACTAGCGGGGGGATACAATGAGCAGTTCTTC. Its translation is CASSPRLAGGYNEQFF.

The V gene is TRBV30, the J gene TRBJ1-1; D is unresolved. V dropped 2 bases and J dropped 2 bases, with 9 bases sitting between them. CDR3 size: 13 residues. The V gene's germline CDR1 is GTSNPN and CDR2 SVGIG (reference sequence). The CDR3 reads CAWSRQTNTEAFF. The CDR3 DNA follows: TGTGCCTGGAGTCGTCAGACCAACACTGAAGCTTTCTTT.

The CDR3 DNA reads TGTGCCACCGCGGACAGCTTGAACACTGAAGCTTTCTTT. Translating gives CATADSLNTEAFF. The chain links TRBV27 to TRBJ1-1; tentatively, D is TRBD1 (6 bases). The CDR3 sequence is 13 residues long. Germline V CDR1 and CDR2: MNHEY, SMNVEV (reference sequence). V dropped 10 bases and J dropped 0 bases, with 12 bases sitting between them.

The chain joins TRBV6-5 to TRBJ2-7; D is uncertain. Trimming left V 0 bases short and J 0 bases short, with 9 bases between. The CDR3 totals 15 residues. Germline V gives CDR1 MNHEY, CDR2 SVGAGI. Written as DNA, the CDR3 is TGTGCCAGCAGTTACTCGTTCCGAAGCTCCTACGAGCAGTACTTC. It specifies CASSYSFRSSYEQYF.

This chain connects TRBV11-3 to TRBJ1-4, with D unclear. V was cut by 11 bases and J by 11 bases, with 21 bases left in between. Germline CDR1 and CDR2: SGHNT and YENEEA. The CDR3 has 13 residues. CDR3 in amino acids: CAVIGFSLWKLFF. The CDR3 DNA reads TGTGCCGTGATAGGTTTTAGTCTTTGGAAACTGTTTTTT.

The chain links TRBV5-1 to TRBJ1-5; 7 nucleotides agree with TRBD1. The CDR3 totals 18 residues. The V segment lost 0 bases and the J segment 0 bases; nucleotides outside the gene matches: 9. Germline values: CDR1 SGHRS, CDR2 YFSETQ. In DNA, the CDR3 is TGCGCCAGCAGCTTGGGGATAGGGGGCAGGGATAGCAATCAGCCCCAGCATTTT. This sequence encodes CASSLGIGGRDSNQPQHF.

The V and J genes are TRBV18 and TRBJ1-3; D gene ambiguous. Trimming pared 6 bases from V and 0 bases from J, leaving 21 bases between. The germline V gene has CDR1 KGHSH and CDR2 LQKENI. The CDR3 loop spans 18 amino acids. The CDR3 region is CASSAWVASFLSGNTIYF. The CDR3 DNA sequence: TGTGCCAGCTCGGCCTGGGTCGCCAGCTTCCTCTCTGGAAACACCATATATTTT.

This clone came up a few times. This chain uses TRBV10-3 with TRBJ1-6; 11 bases match TRBD1. The trim removed 0 bases at V and 5 bases at J, leaving 3 bases unmatched. Germline V gene lookup returns CDR1 ENHRY and CDR2 SYGVKD. CDR3 length: 17 residues. The CDR3 region is CAISESAGQGDNSPLHF. CDR3 in DNA: TGTGCCATCAGTGAGTCCGCGGGACAGGGGGATAATTCACCCCTCCACTTT.

There are a few counts of this clone. As DNA, the CDR3 is TGTGCCAGCAGCCAAGGCAGGGAGCAGTACTTC. Its translation: CASSQGREQYF. This rearrangement joins TRBV4-2 to TRBJ2-7; D is unclear. Per germline, CDR1 LGHNA and CDR2 YNFKEQ. CDR3 length equals 11 residues. The germline V and J ends were trimmed by 1 base and 7 bases, with 5 bases remaining between them.

This clone was found once. The rearrangement joins TRBV5-1 to TRBJ1-1, with D uncertain. The CDR3 is 13 residues long. The V end was cut by 4 bases, the J end by 1 base, with 8 bases between. Germline values: CDR1 SGHRS, CDR2 YFSETQ. CDR3 in amino acids: CASSTDQNTEAFF. The CDR3, as DNA: TGCGCCAGCAGCACGGACCAGAACACTGAAGCTTTCTTT.

V gene TRBV28 combines with J gene TRBJ2-7; the D is unclear. The CDR3 has 13 residues. The V and J ends lost 10 bases and 2 bases respectively, with 15 bases between them. Germline CDR1 reads MDHEN; CDR2 reads SYDVKM. The chain's CDR3 is CATVGSVAYEQYF. CDR3 nucleotide sequence: TGTGCCACCGTGGGCAGCGTCGCCTACGAGCAGTACTTC.

The chain couples TRBV6-2 or TRBV6-3 to TRBJ2-6; D not resolved. From germline, CDR1 is MNHEY and CDR2 SVGEGT. This CDR3 has 15 residues. Trimming removed 3 bases from V and 2 bases from J, with 8 bases in between. CDR3 nucleotides: TGTGCCAGCAGTTATGGAAATCCTGGGGCCAACGTCCTGACTTTC. Translated, it gives CASSYGNPGANVLTF.

The chain couples TRBV2 to TRBJ1-2; tentatively, D is TRBD1 (5 bases). V was cut by 5 bases and J by 8 bases, with 15 bases left in between. This CDR3 region has 13 residues. Germline assignment: CDR1 SNHLY and CDR2 FYNNEI. The CDR3: CASSPRTTGGYTF. The CDR3 DNA reads TGTGCCAGCAGTCCCCGGACAACGGGGGGCTACACCTTC.

This chain links TRBV7-6 with TRBJ2-1; D remains ambiguous. The CDR3 spans 14 residues. Germline-derived CDR1 and CDR2 are SGHVS and FNYEAQ. V was clipped by 5 bases and J by 5 bases, with 13 bases between them. In DNA, the CDR3 is TGTGCCAGCAGCACCTGGCCGGTCAACAATGAGCAGTTCTTC. It yields the protein CASSTWPVNNEQFF.